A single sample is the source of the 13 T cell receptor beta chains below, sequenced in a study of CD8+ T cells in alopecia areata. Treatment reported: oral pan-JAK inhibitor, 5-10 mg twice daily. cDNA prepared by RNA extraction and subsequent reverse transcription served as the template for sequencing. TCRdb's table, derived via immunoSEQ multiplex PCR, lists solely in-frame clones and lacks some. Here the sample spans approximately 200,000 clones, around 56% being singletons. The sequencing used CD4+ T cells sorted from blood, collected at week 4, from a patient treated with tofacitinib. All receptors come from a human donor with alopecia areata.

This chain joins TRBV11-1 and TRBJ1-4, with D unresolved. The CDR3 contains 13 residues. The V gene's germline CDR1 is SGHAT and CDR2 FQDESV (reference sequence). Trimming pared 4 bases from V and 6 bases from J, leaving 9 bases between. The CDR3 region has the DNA TGTGCCAGCAGCTACGGAGGTTATGAAAAACTGTTTTTT. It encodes CASSYGGYEKLFF. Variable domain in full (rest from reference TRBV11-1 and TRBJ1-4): EAEVAQSPRYKITEKSQAVAFWCDPISGHATLYWYRQILGQGPELLVQFQDESVVDDSQLPKDRFSAERLKGVDSTLKIQPAELGDSAMYLCASSYGGYEKLFFGSGTQLSVL.

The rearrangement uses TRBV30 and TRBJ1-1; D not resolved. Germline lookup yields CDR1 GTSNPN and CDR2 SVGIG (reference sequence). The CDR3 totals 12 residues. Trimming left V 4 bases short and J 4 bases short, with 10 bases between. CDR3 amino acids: CAWNEMLTEAFF. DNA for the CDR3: TGTGCCTGGAATGAGATGCTCACTGAAGCTTTCTTT.

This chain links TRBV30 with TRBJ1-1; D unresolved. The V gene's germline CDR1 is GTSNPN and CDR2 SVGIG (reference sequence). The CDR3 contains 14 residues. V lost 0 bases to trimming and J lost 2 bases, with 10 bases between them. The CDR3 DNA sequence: TGTGCCTGGAGTGTACCTCCCCTTAACACTGAAGCTTTCTTT. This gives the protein CAWSVPPLNTEAFF. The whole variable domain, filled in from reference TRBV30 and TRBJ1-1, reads SQTIHQWPATLVQPVGSPLSLECTVEGTSNPNLYWYRQAAGRGLQLLFYSVGIGQISSEVPQNLSASRPQDRQFILSSKKLLLSDSGFYLCAWSVPPLNTEAFFGQGTRLTVV.

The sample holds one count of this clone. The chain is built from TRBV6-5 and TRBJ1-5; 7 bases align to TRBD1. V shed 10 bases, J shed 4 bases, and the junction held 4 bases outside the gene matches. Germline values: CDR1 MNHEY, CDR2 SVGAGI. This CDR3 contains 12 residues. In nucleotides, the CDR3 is TGTGCCACCCCAGGGGGAAATCAGCCCCAGCATTTT. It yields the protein CATPGGNQPQHF.

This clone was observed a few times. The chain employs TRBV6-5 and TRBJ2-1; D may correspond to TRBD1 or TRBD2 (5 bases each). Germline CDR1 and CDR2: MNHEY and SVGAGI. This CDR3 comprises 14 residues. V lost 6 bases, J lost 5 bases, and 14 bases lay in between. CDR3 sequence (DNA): TGTGCCAGCAGACTAACCGGGGCCCACAATGAGCAGTTCTTC. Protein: CASRLTGAHNEQFF.

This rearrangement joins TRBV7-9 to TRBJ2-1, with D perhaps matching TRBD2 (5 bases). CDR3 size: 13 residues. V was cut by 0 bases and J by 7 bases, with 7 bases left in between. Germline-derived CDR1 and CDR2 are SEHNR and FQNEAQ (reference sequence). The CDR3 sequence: CASSLARVNEQFF. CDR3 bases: TGTGCCAGCAGCTTAGCGAGGGTGAATGAGCAGTTCTTC.

CDR3 in DNA: TGTGCCTGGACAGAAAACCGAAACACCATATATTTT. It encodes CAWTENRNTIYF. The genes are TRBV30 and TRBJ1-3, with D unresolved. With 4 bases removed from V and 5 bases from J, the gap between germline ends came to 9 bases. Germline V gene sequence: CDR1 GTSNPN, CDR2 SVGIG (reference sequence). The CDR3 contains 12 residues.

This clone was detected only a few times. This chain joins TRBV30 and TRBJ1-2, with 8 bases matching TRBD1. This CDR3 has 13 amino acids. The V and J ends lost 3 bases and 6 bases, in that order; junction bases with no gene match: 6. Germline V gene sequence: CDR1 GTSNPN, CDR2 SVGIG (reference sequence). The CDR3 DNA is TGTGCCTGGAGCCGGACAGGGCGAGATGGCTACACCTTC. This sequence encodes CAWSRTGRDGYTF.

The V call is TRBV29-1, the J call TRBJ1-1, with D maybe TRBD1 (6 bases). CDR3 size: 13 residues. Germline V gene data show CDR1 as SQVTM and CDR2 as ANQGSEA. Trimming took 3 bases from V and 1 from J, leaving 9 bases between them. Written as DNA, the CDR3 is TGCAGCGTTGAGGAGGACAGGAACACTGAAGCTTTCTTT. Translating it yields CSVEEDRNTEAFF. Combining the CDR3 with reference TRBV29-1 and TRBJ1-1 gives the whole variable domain SAVISQKPSRDICQRGTSLTIQCQVDSQVTMMFWYRQQPGQSLTLIATANQGSEATYESGFVIDKFPISRPNLTFSTLTVSNMSPEDSSIYLCSVEEDRNTEAFFGQGTRLTVV.

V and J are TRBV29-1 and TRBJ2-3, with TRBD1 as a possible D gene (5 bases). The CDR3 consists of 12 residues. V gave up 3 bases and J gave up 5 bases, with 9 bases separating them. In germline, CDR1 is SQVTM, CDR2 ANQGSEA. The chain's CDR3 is CSVDQGEDTQYF. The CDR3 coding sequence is TGCAGCGTTGATCAAGGGGAAGATACGCAGTATTTT.

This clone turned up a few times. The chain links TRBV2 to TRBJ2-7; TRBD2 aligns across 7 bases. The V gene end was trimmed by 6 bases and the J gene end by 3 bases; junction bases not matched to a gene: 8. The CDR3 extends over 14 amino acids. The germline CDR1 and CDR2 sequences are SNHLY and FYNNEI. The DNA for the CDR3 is TGTGCCAGCAGGAACCGGGACTACCTCTACGAGCAGTACTTC. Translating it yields CASRNRDYLYEQYF.

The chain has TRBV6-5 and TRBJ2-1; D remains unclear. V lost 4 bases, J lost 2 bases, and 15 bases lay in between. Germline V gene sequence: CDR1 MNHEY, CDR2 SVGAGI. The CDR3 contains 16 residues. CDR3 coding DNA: TGTGCCAGCAGTTTATCCCTCCCGACCGCCTACAATGAGCAGTTCTTC. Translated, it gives CASSLSLPTAYNEQFF.

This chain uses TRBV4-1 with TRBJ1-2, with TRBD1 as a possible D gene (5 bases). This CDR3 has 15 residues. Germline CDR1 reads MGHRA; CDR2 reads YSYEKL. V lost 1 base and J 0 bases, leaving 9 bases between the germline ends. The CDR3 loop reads CASSQAPGANYGYTF. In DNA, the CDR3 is TGCGCCAGCAGCCAAGCCCCGGGGGCTAACTATGGCTACACCTTC.